The present entry profiles one T cell receptor (beta chain) with its context. This could be a read error, since a much larger clone is one nucleotide away. The V gene lost 2 bases and the J gene lost 4 bases, with 3 bases spanning the gap. Germline V gene sequence: CDR1 MNHNY, CDR2 SVGAGI (reference sequence). There are 12 residues in the CDR3. The sample is drawn from a study of a mutant IDH1 vaccine in newly diagnosed glioma. Time point reported: baseline, week 1 (first vaccination visit). As for treatment: pre-vaccination baseline after standard-of-care therapy. Data came from immunoSEQ multiplex PCR; TCRdb stores just in-frame clones and leaves some out. The repertoire consists of about 25,000 clones, with approximately 93% occurring once and the leading ten covering roughly 1.1%.

This TCR was recovered from a man in his forties with glioma. Sequenced material: PBMCs, taken from a glioma patient treated with radiotherapy, temozolomide or both. The chain recombines TRBV6-6 with TRBJ1-5, with D hard to call. CDR3 sequence (DNA): TGTGCCAGCAGTTACCTAAATCAGCCCCAGCATTTT. It translates to CASSYLNQPQHF.